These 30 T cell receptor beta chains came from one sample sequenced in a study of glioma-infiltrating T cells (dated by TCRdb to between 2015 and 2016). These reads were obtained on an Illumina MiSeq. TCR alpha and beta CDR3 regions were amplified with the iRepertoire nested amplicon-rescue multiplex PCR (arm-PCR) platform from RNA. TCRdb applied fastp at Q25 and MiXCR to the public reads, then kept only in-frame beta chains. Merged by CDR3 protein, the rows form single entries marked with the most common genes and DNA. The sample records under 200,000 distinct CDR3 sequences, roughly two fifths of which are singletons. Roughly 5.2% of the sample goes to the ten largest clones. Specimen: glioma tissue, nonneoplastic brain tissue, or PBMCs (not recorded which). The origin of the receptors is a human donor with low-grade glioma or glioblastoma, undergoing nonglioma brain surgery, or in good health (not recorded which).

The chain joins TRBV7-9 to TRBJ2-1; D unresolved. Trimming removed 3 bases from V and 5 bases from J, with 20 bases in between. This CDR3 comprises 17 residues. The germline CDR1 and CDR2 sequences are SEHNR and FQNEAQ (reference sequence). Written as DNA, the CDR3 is TGTGCCAGCAGCTTGCCCTCTGACACCCTGGTAAACAATGAGCAGTTCTTC. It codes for CASSLPSDTLVNNEQFF. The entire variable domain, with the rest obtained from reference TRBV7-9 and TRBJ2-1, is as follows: DTGVSQNPRHKITKRGQNVTFRCDPISEHNRLYWYRQTLGQGPEFLTYFQNEAQLEKSRLLSDRFSAERPKGSFSTLEIQRTEQGDSAMYLCASSLPSDTLVNNEQFFGPGTRLTVL.

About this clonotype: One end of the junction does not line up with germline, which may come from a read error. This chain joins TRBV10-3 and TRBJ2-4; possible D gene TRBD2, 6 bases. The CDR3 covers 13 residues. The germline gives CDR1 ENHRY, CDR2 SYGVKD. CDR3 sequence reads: CASSTGTGDIQYF. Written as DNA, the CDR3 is TGTGCCAGCAGTACCGGGACTGGTGACATTCAGTACTTC.

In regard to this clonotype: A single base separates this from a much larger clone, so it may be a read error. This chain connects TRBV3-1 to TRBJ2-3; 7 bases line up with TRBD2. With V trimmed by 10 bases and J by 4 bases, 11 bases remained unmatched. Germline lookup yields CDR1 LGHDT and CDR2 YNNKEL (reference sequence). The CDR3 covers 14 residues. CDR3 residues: CATATSRTADTQYF. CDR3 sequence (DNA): TGTGCCACCGCGACTAGCAGGACGGCAGATACGCAGTATTTT.

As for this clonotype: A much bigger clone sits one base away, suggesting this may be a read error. The CDR3 loop is CSAPPLVGAKNVQYF. Written as DNA, the CDR3 is TGCAGTGCCCCCCCGCTGGTTGGAGCCAAAAACGTTCAGTACTTC. The chain recombines TRBV20-1 with TRBJ2-4; D unresolved. The germline V gene encodes CDR1 DFQATT and CDR2 SNEGSKA (reference sequence). This CDR3 is built from 15 residues.

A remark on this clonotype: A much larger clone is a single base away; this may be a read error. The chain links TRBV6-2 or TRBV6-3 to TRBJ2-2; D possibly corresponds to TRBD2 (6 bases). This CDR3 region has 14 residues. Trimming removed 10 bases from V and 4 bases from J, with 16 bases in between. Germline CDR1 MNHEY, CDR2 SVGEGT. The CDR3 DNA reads TGTGCCACCAGAGCTACCGGGAGCACCGGGGAGCTGTTTTTT. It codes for CATRATGSTGELFF.

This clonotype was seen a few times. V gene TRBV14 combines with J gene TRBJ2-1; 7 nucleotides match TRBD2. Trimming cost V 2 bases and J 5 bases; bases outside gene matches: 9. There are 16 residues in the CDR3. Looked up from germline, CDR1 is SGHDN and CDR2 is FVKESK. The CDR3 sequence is CASSQSTASGHNEQFF. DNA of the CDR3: TGTGCCAGCAGCCAATCCACGGCTAGCGGACACAATGAGCAGTTCTTC.

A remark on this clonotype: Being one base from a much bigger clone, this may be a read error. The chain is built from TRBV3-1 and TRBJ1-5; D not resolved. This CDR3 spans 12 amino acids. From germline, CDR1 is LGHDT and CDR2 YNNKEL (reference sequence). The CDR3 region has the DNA TGCGCCAGCAGTGAGTCTGGTCAGCCCAAGCATTTT. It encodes CASSESGQPKHF. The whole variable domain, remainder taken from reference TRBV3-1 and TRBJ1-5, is DTAVSQTPKYLVTQMGNDKSIKCEQNLGHDTMYWYKQDSKKFLKIMFSYNNKELIINETVPNRFSPKSPDKAHLNLHINSLELGDSAVYFCASSESGQPKHFGDGTRLSIL.

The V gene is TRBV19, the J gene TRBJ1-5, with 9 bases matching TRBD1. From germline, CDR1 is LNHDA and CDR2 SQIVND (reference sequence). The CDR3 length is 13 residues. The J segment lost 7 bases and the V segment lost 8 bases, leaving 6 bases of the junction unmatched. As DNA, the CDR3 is TGTGCCAGTCCCCGGGACAGGGAACAGCCCCAGCATTTT. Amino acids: CASPRDREQPQHF.

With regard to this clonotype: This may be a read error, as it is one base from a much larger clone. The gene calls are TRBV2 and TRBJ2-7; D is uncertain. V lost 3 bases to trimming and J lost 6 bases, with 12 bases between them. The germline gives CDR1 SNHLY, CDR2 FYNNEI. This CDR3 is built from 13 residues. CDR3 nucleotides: TGTGCCAGCAGTGACCGGGTAACCTCCGAGCAGTACTTC. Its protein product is CASSDRVTSEQYF. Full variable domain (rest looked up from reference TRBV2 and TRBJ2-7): EPEVTQTPSHQVTQMGQEVILRCVPISNHLYFYWYRQILGQKVEFLVSFYNNEISEKSEIFDDQFSVERPDGSNFTLKIRSTKLEDSAMYFCASSDRVTSEQYFGPGTRLTVT.

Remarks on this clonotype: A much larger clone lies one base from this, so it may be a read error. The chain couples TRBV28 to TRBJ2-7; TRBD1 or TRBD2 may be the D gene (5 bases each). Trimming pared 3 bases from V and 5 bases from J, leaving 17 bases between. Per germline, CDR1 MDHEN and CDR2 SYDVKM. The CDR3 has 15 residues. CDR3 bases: TGTGCCAGCAGTTTGGGGCCGGGGCTAGCCAACGAGCAGTACTTC. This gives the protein CASSLGPGLANEQYF.

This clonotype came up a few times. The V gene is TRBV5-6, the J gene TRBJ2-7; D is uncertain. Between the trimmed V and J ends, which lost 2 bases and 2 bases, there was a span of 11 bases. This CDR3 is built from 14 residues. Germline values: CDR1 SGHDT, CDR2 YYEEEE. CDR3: CASSLGDTTYEQYF. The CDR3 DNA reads TGTGCCAGCAGCTTAGGAGACACTACCTACGAGCAGTACTTC.

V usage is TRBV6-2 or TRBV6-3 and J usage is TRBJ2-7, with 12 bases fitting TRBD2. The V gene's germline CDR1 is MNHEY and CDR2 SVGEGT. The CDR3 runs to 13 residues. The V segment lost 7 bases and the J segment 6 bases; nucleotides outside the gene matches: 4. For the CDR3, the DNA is TGTGCCAGCAACCGACTAGCGGGGGTCGAGCAGTACTTC. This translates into CASNRLAGVEQYF.

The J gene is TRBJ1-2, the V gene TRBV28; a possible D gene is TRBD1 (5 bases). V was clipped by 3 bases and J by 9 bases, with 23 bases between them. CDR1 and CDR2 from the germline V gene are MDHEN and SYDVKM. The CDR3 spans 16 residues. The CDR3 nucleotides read TGTGCCAGCAGTTTTACCAAGGCATGGGGCCTTTTCAGCTACACCTTC. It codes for CASSFTKAWGLFSYTF.

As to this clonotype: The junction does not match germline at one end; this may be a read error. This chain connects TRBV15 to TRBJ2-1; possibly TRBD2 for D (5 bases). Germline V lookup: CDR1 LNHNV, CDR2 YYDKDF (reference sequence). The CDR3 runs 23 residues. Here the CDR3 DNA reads TGTGCCACCAGAAGACTACTAAACACCGGAGACCTAATGAGCAGTCTCCAACCTAATGGGCAGTTCTTT. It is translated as CATRRLLNTGDLMSSLQPNGQFF.

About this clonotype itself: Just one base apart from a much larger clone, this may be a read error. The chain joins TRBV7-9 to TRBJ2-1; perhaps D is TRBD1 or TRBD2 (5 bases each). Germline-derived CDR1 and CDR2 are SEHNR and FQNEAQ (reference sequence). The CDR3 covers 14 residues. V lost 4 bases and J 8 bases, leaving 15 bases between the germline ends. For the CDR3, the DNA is TGTGCCAGCAGCTCGGTGGGGGTGATCGATGAGCAGTTCTTC. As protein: CASSSVGVIDEQFF.

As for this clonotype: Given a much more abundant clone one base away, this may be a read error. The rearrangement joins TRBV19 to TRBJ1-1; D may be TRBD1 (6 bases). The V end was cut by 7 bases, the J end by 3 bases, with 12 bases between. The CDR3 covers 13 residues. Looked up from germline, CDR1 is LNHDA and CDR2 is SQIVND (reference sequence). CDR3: CASKGGEDTEAFF. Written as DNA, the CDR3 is TGTGCCAGTAAAGGGGGGGAGGACACTGAAGCTTTCTTT. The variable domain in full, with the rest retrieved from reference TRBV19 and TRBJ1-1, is DGGITQSPKYLFRKEGQNVTLSCEQNLNHDAMYWYRQDPGQGLRLIYYSQIVNDFQKGDIAEGYSVSREKKESFPLTVTSAQKNPTAFYLCASKGGEDTEAFFGQGTRLTVV.

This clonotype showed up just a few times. DNA of the CDR3: TGTGCCAGCAGCTTGAGAAGCGGCTCCTACGAGCAGTACTTC. This codes for CASSLRSGSYEQYF. The rearrangement uses TRBV7-2 and TRBJ2-7, with D perhaps TRBD2 (5 bases). This CDR3 has 14 residues. Germline V CDR1 and CDR2: SGHTA, FQGNSA. The V end lost 3 bases, the J end lost 0 bases, and 9 bases lay between the germline ends. Supplemented by reference TRBV7-2 and TRBJ2-7, the full variable domain reads GAGVSQSPSNKVTEKGKDVELRCDPISGHTALYWYRQSLGQGLEFLIYFQGNSAPDKSGLPSDRFSAERTGGSVSTLTIQRTQQEDSAVYLCASSLRSGSYEQYFGPGTRLTVT.

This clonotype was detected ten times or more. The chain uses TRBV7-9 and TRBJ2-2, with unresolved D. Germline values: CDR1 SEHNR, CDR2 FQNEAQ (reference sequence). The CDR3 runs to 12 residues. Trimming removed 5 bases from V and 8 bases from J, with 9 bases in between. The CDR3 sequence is CASSPHGGELFF. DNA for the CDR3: TGTGCCAGCAGCCCGCATGGGGGGGAGCTGTTTTTT.

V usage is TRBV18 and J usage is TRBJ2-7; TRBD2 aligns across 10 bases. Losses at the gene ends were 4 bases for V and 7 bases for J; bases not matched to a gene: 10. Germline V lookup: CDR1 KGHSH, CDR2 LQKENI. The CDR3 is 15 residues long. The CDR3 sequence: CASSQGLAGAGEQYF. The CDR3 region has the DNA TGTGCCAGCTCACAAGGGCTAGCGGGAGCGGGAGAGCAGTACTTC.

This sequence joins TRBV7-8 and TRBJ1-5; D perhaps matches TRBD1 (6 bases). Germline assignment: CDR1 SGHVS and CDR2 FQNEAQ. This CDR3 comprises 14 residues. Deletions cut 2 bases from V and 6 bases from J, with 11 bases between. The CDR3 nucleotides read TGTGCCAGCAGCTTACGGGGGGGCCGTCAGCCCCAGCATTTT. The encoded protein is CASSLRGGRQPQHF.

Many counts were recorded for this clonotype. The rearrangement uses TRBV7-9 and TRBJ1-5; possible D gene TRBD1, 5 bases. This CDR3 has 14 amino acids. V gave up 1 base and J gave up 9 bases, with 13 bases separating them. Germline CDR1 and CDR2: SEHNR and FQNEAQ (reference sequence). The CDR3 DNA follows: TGTGCCAGCAGCTTAGACGTGACAGACGCGCCCCAGCATTTT. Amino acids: CASSLDVTDAPQHF.

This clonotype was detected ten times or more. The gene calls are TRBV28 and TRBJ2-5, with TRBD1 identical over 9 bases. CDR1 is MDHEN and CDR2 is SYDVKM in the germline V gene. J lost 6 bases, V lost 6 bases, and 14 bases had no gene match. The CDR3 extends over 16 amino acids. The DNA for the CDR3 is TGTGCCAGCAGCGAGGAGGGACAGGGTCAGTCGAAGACCCAGTACTTC. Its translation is CASSEEGQGQSKTQYF.

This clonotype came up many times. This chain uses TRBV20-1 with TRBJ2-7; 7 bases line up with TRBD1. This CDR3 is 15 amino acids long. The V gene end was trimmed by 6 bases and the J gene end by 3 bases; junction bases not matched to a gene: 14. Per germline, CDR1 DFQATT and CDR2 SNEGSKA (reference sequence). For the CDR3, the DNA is TGCAGTGCGAACGCCCGAACAGGGGTGGACTACGAGCAGTACTTC. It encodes CSANARTGVDYEQYF.

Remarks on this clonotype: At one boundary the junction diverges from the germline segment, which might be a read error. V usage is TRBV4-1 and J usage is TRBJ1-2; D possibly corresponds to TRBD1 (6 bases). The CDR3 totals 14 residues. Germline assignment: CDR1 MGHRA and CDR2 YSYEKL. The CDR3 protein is CASSLGGDNYCYTF. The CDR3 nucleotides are TGCGCCAGCAGCCTAGGAGGGGACAACTATTGCTACACCTTC.

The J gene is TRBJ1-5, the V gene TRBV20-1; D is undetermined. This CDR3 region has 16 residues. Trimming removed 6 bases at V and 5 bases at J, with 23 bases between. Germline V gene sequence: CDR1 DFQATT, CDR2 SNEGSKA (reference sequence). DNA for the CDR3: TGCAGTGCCACAGACGGGAATGCCCGGAGGGATCAGCCCCAGCATTTT. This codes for CSATDGNARRDQPQHF.

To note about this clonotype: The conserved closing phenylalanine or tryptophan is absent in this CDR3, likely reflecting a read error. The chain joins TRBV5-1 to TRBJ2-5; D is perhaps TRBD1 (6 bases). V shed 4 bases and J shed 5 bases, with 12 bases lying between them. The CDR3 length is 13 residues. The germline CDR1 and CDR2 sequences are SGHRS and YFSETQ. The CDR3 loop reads CASSGVTGETQYY. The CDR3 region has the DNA TGCGCCAGCAGCGGAGTAACAGGGGAGACCCAGTACTAC.

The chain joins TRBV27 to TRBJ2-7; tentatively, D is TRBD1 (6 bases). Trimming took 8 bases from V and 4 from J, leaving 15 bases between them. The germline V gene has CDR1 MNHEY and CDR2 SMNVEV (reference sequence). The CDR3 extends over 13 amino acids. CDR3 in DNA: TGTGCCAGCGGATCTCTAACAGGGTACGAGCAGTACTTC. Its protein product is CASGSLTGYEQYF.

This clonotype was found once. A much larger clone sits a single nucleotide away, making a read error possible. As DNA, the CDR3 is TGTGCCAGTAGGCTGGAATGGGGCGCCGACGGGGAGCTGTTTTTT. Translating gives CASRLEWGADGELFF. The chain joins TRBV19 to TRBJ2-2; maybe TRBD1 (5 bases). This CDR3 is built from 15 residues. The V end was cut by 6 bases, the J end by 7 bases, with 18 bases between. Germline CDR1 and CDR2: LNHDA and SQIVND (reference sequence).

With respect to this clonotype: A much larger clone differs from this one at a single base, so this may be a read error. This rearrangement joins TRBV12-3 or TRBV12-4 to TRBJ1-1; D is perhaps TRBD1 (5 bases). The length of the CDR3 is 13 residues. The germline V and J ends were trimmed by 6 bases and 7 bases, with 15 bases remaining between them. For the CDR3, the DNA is TGTGCCAGCAGCAAGGGTGGGGACGATGAAGCTTTCTTT. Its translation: CASSKGGDDEAFF.

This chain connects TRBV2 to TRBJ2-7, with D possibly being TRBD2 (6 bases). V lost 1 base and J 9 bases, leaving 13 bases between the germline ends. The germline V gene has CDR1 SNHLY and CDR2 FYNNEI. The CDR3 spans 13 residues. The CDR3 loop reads CASSEGRDSMQYF. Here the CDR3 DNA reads TGTGCCAGCAGTGAAGGCCGGGACTCCATGCAGTACTTC.